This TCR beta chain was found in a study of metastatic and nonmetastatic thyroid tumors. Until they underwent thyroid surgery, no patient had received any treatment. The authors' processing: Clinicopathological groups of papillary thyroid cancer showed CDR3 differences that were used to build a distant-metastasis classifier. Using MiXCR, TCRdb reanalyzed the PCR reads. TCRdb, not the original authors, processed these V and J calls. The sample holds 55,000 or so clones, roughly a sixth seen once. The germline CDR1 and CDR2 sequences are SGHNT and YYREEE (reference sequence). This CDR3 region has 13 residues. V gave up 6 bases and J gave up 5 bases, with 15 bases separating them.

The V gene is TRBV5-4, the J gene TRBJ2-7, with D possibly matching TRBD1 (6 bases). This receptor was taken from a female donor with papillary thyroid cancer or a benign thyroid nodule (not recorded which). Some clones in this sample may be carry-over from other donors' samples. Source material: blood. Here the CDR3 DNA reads TGTGCCAGCATCTTAACAGGGAAAGACGAGCAGTACTTC. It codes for CASILTGKDEQYF.